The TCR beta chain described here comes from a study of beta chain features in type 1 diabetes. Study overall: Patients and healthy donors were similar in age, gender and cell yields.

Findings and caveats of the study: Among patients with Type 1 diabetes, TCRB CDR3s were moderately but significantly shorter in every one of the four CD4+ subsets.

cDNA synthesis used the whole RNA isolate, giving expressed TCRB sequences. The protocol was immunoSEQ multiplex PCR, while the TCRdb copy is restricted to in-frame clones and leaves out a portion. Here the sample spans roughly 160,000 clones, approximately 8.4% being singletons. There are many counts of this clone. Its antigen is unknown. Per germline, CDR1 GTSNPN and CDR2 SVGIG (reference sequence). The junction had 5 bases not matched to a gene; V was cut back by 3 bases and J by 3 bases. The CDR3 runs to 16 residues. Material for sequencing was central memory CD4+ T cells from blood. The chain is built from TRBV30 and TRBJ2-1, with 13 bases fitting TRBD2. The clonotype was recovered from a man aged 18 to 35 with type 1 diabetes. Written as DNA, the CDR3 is TGTGCCTGGAGCCGGACTAGCGGGGGACTCTACAATGAGCAGTTCTTC. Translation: CAWSRTSGGLYNEQFF.